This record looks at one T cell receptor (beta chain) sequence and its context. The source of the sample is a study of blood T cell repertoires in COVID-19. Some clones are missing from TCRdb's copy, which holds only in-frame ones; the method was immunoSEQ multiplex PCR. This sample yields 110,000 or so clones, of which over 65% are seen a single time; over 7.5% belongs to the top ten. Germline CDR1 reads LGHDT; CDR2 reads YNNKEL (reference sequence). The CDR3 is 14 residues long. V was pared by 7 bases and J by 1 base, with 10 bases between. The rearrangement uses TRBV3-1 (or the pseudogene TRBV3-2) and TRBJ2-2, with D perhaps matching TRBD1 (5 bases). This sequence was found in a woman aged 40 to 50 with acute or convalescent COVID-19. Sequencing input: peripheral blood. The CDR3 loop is CASTPTVNTGELFF. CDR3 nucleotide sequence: TGTGCCAGCACCCCGACAGTGAACACCGGGGAGCTGTTTTTT.